This entry features one T cell receptor beta chain sequence. The target antigen is unknown. Germline loops: CDR1 GTSNPN, CDR2 SVGIG (reference sequence). The CDR3 runs 16 residues. V lost 0 bases and J 0 bases, leaving 12 bases between the germline ends. The entry originates in a study of CD8 T cells in Susac syndrome. About the research overall: Among the Susac syndrome patients sequenced, about 6 had active disease and fewer than 10 were in remission.

A quantity of about 0.5 to 1 ug RNA underwent reverse transcription using random hexamers. Multiplex PCR with immunoSEQ amplified the TCR beta CDR3 across 54 Vbeta and 13 Jbeta. TCRdb re-derived calls from the immunoSEQ multiplex PCR reads in MiXCR, one entry per CDR3 protein. The table lists 150,000 to 200,000 distinct CDR3 sequences, 91% of them singletons. Study outcomes and limitations: It was acknowledged in the study that the number of individuals who were included in its TCR sequencing and HLA analysis was relatively small. Where Susac syndrome CD4+ T cell repertoires were concerned, no clonal expansion was evident.

The clonotype was recovered from a human donor with Susac syndrome. The J gene is TRBJ1-5, the V gene TRBV30; no reliable D call. Specimen: CD4+ T cells from PBMCs. The CDR3 loop reads CAWSVRLWGSNQPQHF. The CDR3 bases are TGTGCCTGGAGTGTACGCTTGTGGGGTAGCAATCAGCCCCAGCATTTT.